The T cell receptor beta chain under discussion was sequenced for a study of graft-versus-host responses after intestinal transplantation. The germline CDR1 and CDR2 sequences are MNHEY and SMNVEV (reference sequence). V lost 5 bases to trimming and J lost 4 bases, with 18 bases between them. The CDR3 is 15 residues long. The table came from immunoSEQ multiplex PCR; TCRdb's copy has only in-frame clones and leaves some out. The sample contains approximately 85,000 clones, 85% to 95% of which appear only once. For this clone: Its matching antigen is unknown.

The sequence derives from a human donor who was the organ donor for an intestinal transplant. Sequencing was performed on unstimulated CD8+ T cells sorted from spleen or lymph node cells, taken before transplant. This rearrangement joins TRBV27 to TRBJ2-7, with a possible D match to TRBD2 (6 bases). The CDR3 loop reads CASSINRGRPYEQYF. The CDR3 nucleotides read TGTGCCAGCAGTATTAACCGGGGGAGACCTTACGAGCAGTACTTC.